Included here is one T cell receptor beta chain sequence, with context. The sample holds a few counts of this clonotype. No cognate antigen has been identified for it. Base qualities are not at hand, and no much larger clone is one base apart. There are 15 amino acids in the CDR3, from cysteine to phenylalanine inclusive. The read is trimmed to its CDR3 DNA, 45 bases read in frame from base 1. Looking up the germline V gene yields CDR1 LGHNA and CDR2 YSLEER. V trim: 1 base; J trim: 4 bases; unmatched bases: 4. This specimen's time point label, per the study, means: patch test 2, 6 weeks after DPC sensitization. The treatment or condition label for this specimen denotes: therapeutic diphenylcyclopropenone sensitization with weekly scalp DPC. At each patch-test visit, blood was drawn before the patch test was applied. Patients were eligible if aged 18 to 70, diagnosed with alopecia and judged suitable for DPC therapy, and pregnant patients were excluded. Unfractionated whole blood was collected in Tempus Blood RNA tubes, and total RNA was extracted from that blood.

These data are taken from a study of human T cells and chemical hapten exposure (dated by TCRdb to about 2021). Regarding the research as a whole: For sensitization, 2% DPC in acetone was applied to a 2 cm by 2 cm area of upper inner arm skin. Patch testing was performed on the upper back with Finn chambers containing 0.01% DPC, and the patch tests were scored after 6 days according to International Contact Dermatitis Research Group standards. Peripheral blood TCR repertoire changes were tracked in vivo in alopecia patients during primary and secondary sensitization to the hapten diphenylcyclopropenone (DPC). Libraries were pooled for sequencing, and variation in per-sample TCR yields was attributed mainly to small differences in library volumes within the pool. Weekly therapeutic DPC doses were additionally applied to the scalp of patients throughout the roughly 22-week study period. Most of the patients in the cohort were female, and the cohort covered alopecia areata with under or over 50% scalp involvement, alopecia totalis and alopecia universalis. For TCR sequencing, blood came from 25 to 35 alopecia patients at anywhere from one to four time points (pre-sensitization, 2, 6 and 24 weeks). Patient blood was sampled pre-sensitization (week 0) and at 2, 6 and about 24 weeks after DPC sensitization.

What the study reported, not specific to this receptor: Compared with pre-sensitization or healthy control sets, expanded TCRs formed significantly more large CDR3 similarity clusters, which is consistent with antigen-driven responses. DPC sensitization did not change the number of TCRs with a frequency above 1 in 1000, and there was no evidence of changes in global repertoire structure. Patch test score correlated positively with the number of PT1 expanded TCRs, reaching significance at thresholds 8, 16 and 32 but not at 4. Because every patient had alopecia, a presumed autoimmune disease, the patients' immune response might differ from that of healthy individuals. After repeated subsampling, changes were observed in the strength of the expansion versus patch-test correlation and in the threshold at which the correlation became significant.

Receptor amplification or capture employed RACE. TCRdb lists the instrument as NextSeq 500. Library preparation attached unique molecular identifiers to individual cDNA molecules for quantitative, reproducible TCR counting. Each blood RNA sample was used to sequence both TCR alpha and TCR beta chains. The study's own analysis went as follows. Samples had a median of approximately 96,000 TCRs, with a range from about 23,224 to 700,000. The Decombinator software suite was used to annotate the V, J and CDR3 of the TCR reads. Every sample was subsampled to the same number of TCRs (28,000) for the PS versus PT1 abundance plots. TCRs were defined as expanded if absent before sensitization and observed at least eight times at the 2-week time point. TCRdb passed the public sequencing reads through fastp at Q25 and MiXCR, retaining productive beta sequences. Entries are consolidated by CDR3 protein sequence, retaining the most common genes and DNA. These V and J calls are TCRdb output, not the study's own analysis. The sample table lists a few hundred thousand distinct CDR3 sequences, nearly 6.5% of them with a count of one. Of the sample, about 5% is held by the ten largest clones.

This clonotype originated in a woman aged 18-29 years with alopecia areata. Some clones in this sample may be carry-over from other donors' samples. Here the sequenced sample was whole blood, taken in connection with sensitization to the hapten diphenylcyclopropenone (DPC). Here the chain combines TRBV4-3 and TRBJ2-7; 10 bases in the junction line up with TRBD2. The DNA sequence is TGCGCCAGCAGCCAAGGAGCGGGGGGGAATTACGAGCAGTACTTC. Translated, it gives CASSQGAGGNYEQYF.